Below, 22 T cell receptor beta chains from the same sample are listed, as sequenced in a study of T cell responses to AZD1222 COVID-19 vaccine. Profiling relied on immunoSEQ multiplex PCR, and the TCRdb table lists in-frame clones only, not all of them. The repertoire holds 160,000 or so clones, with roughly 90% as singletons. The specimen comprised peripheral blood, sampled 28 days after the second AZD1222 dose. The source of these receptors is an adult who received the AZD1222 COVID-19 vaccine.

J is TRBJ2-3 and V is TRBV9, with D possibly matching TRBD2 (6 bases). Trimming removed 6 bases from V and 5 bases from J, with 25 bases in between. Looked up from germline, CDR1 is SGDLS and CDR2 is YYNGEE. The CDR3 consists of 17 residues. Written as DNA, the CDR3 is TGTGCCAGCACCGTCGGGGGTTCGATGAAGGTGGGAGATACGCAGTATTTT. Translation gives CASTVGGSMKVGDTQYF.

This clone was seen a single time. The chain carries TRBV7-9 and TRBJ2-7; 10 positions match TRBD1. The CDR3 sequence is 14 residues long. V lost 5 bases, J lost 1 base, and 2 bases stayed unmatched. CDR1 and CDR2 from the germline V gene are SEHNR and FQNEAQ (reference sequence). The CDR3 protein is CASSRDRGSYEQYF. The CDR3 DNA is TGTGCCAGCAGCCGGGACAGGGGTTCCTACGAGCAGTACTTC.

The V gene is TRBV5-4, the J gene TRBJ2-1; 11 bases align to TRBD2. Trimming removed 5 bases from V and 1 base from J; junction bases left unmatched: 11. The length of the CDR3 is 18 residues. Germline V gene sequence: CDR1 SGHNT, CDR2 YYREEE (reference sequence). CDR3 amino acids: CASRIIRASGGSYNEQFF. The DNA of the CDR3 is TGTGCCAGCAGAATAATTAGGGCTAGCGGGGGGTCCTACAATGAGCAGTTCTTC.

The chain recombines TRBV7-9 with TRBJ1-5; D gene uncertain. Germline lookup yields CDR1 SEHNR and CDR2 FQNEAQ (reference sequence). CDR3 length: 13 residues. Trimming took 4 bases from V and 4 from J, leaving 8 bases between them. This CDR3 is CASSSSGNQPQHF. The CDR3 nucleotides read TGTGCCAGCAGCTCATCCGGGAATCAGCCCCAGCATTTT. The full variable domain, in which reference TRBV7-9 and TRBJ1-5 provide the parts outside the CDR3, is DTGVSQNPRHKITKRGQNVTFRCDPISEHNRLYWYRQTLGQGPEFLTYFQNEAQLEKSRLLSDRFSAERPKGSFSTLEIQRTEQGDSAMYLCASSSSGNQPQHFGDGTRLSIL.

The genes are TRBV7-9 and TRBJ2-1; D unresolved. The CDR3 covers 15 residues. Trimming pared 2 bases from V and 2 bases from J, leaving 10 bases between. Germline values: CDR1 SEHNR, CDR2 FQNEAQ (reference sequence). DNA for the CDR3: TGTGCCAGCAGCTTACCCGACGCAGCCTACAATGAGCAGTTCTTC. Amino acid sequence: CASSLPDAAYNEQFF.

This clone has just one count. In nucleotides, the CDR3 is TGCAGTGCTAGTAGTTCGGGGTTCAATGAGCAGTTCTTC. Translation gives CSASSSGFNEQFF. The chain combines TRBV20-1 with TRBJ2-1; D is possibly TRBD2 (5 bases). This CDR3 has 13 amino acids. V was cut by 3 bases and J by 6 bases, with 12 bases left in between. CDR1 is DFQATT, CDR2 SNEGSKA, per germline (reference sequence).

This chain links TRBV29-1 with TRBJ2-5, with D unresolved. V gave up 5 bases and J gave up 3 bases, with 22 bases separating them. CDR3 length: 16 residues. Germline loops: CDR1 SQVTM, CDR2 ANQGSEA. The DNA of the CDR3 is TGCAGCGTTCAGGTTGCTATCAAGGGCACCAAAGAGACCCAGTACTTC. It yields the protein CSVQVAIKGTKETQYF.

This chain uses TRBV3-1 (or the pseudogene TRBV3-2) with TRBJ1-5, with D possibly matching TRBD1 (6 bases). The CDR3 is 14 amino acids. Germline loops: CDR1 LGHDT, CDR2 YNNKEL (reference sequence). Trimming shortened V by 5 bases and J by 7 bases, and 15 bases separated the two germline ends. CDR3 bases: TGTGCCAGCAGCTATAAGGGGGGCGGCCAGCCCCAGCATTTT. As protein: CASSYKGGGQPQHF.

The CDR3 spells CAISEAGSHQPQHF. DNA of the CDR3: TGTGCCATCAGTGAAGCCGGCAGCCATCAGCCCCAGCATTTT. The rearrangement joins TRBV10-3 to TRBJ1-5; no clear D gene. CDR1 ENHRY and CDR2 SYGVKD come from the germline V gene. V lost 3 bases and J 5 bases, leaving 11 bases between the germline ends. The CDR3 length is 14 residues.

The chain combines TRBV7-9 with TRBJ1-4, with 8 bases aligning to TRBD1. Germline assignment: CDR1 SEHNR and CDR2 FQNEAQ (reference sequence). The trim removed 7 bases at V and 5 bases at J, leaving 9 bases unmatched. This CDR3 contains 15 residues. CDR3 loop: CASTPGTGQNEKLFF. CDR3 nucleotides: TGTGCCAGCACCCCCGGGACAGGCCAAAATGAAAAACTGTTTTTT.

The V and J genes are TRBV6-1 and TRBJ2-5; D is ambiguous. With 0 bases removed from V and 1 base from J, the gap between germline ends came to 12 bases. The V gene's germline CDR1 is MNHNS and CDR2 SASEGT. The CDR3 contains 16 residues. DNA for the CDR3: TGTGCCAGCAGTGAAGCGCTTCCGTCCAGCCAAGAGACCCAGTACTTC. This translates into CASSEALPSSQETQYF.

The CDR3, as DNA: TGCGCCAGCAGCGCCGGGACAACTGGGGCCAACGTCCTGACTTTC. It yields the protein CASSAGTTGANVLTF. This sequence joins TRBV5-1 and TRBJ2-6, with D tentatively TRBD1 (6 bases). Germline assignment: CDR1 SGHRS and CDR2 YFSETQ. The CDR3 runs 15 residues. The V end was cut by 4 bases, the J end by 2 bases, with 10 bases between.

In its sample, this clone was seen a few times. The same CDR3 also results from other DNA sequences found in this sample. The chain recombines TRBV14 with TRBJ2-7; D call uncertain. Trimming took off 4 bases at V and 7 bases at J, with 17 bases between the two ends. CDR3 length: 14 amino acids. Germline V gene lookup returns CDR1 SGHDN and CDR2 FVKESK. CDR3: CASSRPTLPREQYF. CDR3 DNA: TGTGCCAGCAGCCGACCTACACTCCCGCGTGAGCAGTACTTC. Full variable domain (outside the CDR3, taken from reference TRBV14 and TRBJ2-7): EAGVTQFPSHSVIEKGQTVTLRCDPISGHDNLYWYRRVMGKEIKFLLHFVKESKQDESGMPNNRFLAERTGGTYSTLKVQPAELEDSGVYFCASSRPTLPREQYFGPGTRLTVT.

This sequence joins TRBV6-5 and TRBJ2-1, with D possibly being TRBD1 or TRBD2 (6 bases each). Per germline, CDR1 MNHEY and CDR2 SVGAGI. The CDR3 spans 15 residues. V was shortened by 4 bases and J by 6 bases, with 16 bases between the two germline ends. For the CDR3, the DNA is TGTGCCAGCAGTTCCGGGGGCCTCGTATTCAATGAGCAGTTCTTC. This sequence encodes CASSSGGLVFNEQFF.

This rearrangement joins TRBV6-5 to TRBJ2-7; possible D gene TRBD1, 5 bases. This CDR3 is 11 amino acids long. V gave up 2 bases and J gave up 6 bases, with 5 bases separating them. From germline, CDR1 is MNHEY and CDR2 SVGAGI. The CDR3 sequence: CASSYRGEQYF. The CDR3 DNA reads as TGTGCCAGCAGTTACAGGGGCGAGCAGTACTTC.

This clone was recorded once. The chain links TRBV7-2 to TRBJ1-2; D is uncertain. The CDR3 covers 15 residues. Between the trimmed V and J ends, which lost 1 base and 7 bases, there was a span of 16 bases. Looked up from germline, CDR1 is SGHTA and CDR2 is FQGNSA. CDR3 in DNA: TGTGCCAGCAGCTTAGAGTCCGGCAGGACGGGTGGCTACACCTTC. It encodes CASSLESGRTGGYTF.

This clone was picked up a small number of times. The gene calls are TRBV11-2 and TRBJ2-7; the D gene could be TRBD1 or TRBD2 (5 bases each). The germline V gene has CDR1 SGHAT and CDR2 FQNNGV. The CDR3 loop spans 14 amino acids. The V and J ends lost 5 bases and 2 bases respectively, with 13 bases between them. In DNA, the CDR3 is TGTGCCAGCAGCCGAGGGGAGCGGACCTACGAGCAGTACTTC. Protein: CASSRGERTYEQYF.

This chain links TRBV29-1 with TRBJ1-3; D is ambiguous. The CDR3 is 16 residues long. The V end lost 7 bases, the J end lost 0 bases, and 19 bases lay between the germline ends. Germline-derived CDR1 and CDR2 are SQVTM and ANQGSEA. In nucleotides, the CDR3 is TGCAGCGGACTAAGGCCGAACCAGAGCTCTGGAAACACCATATATTTT. Its translation is CSGLRPNQSSGNTIYF.

There are a few counts of this clone. V and J are TRBV4-1 and TRBJ1-1; maybe TRBD1 (6 bases). The CDR3 contains 14 residues. Germline CDR1 is MGHRA and CDR2 is YSYEKL. Trimming stripped 3 bases from V and 1 base from J, with 9 bases between. The CDR3 region has the DNA TGCGCCAGCAGCCAGTCCAGGGGGAACACTGAAGCTTTCTTT. Protein product: CASSQSRGNTEAFF.

On this clone itself: The same CDR3 can be traced to other DNA sequences in this sample. The CDR3 DNA reads TGTGCCAGCAGCGATAGCAATCAGCCCCAGCATTTT. It translates to CASSDSNQPQHF. This chain joins TRBV7-9 and TRBJ1-5; D gene ambiguous. Per the germline V gene, CDR1 is SEHNR and CDR2 is FQNEAQ (reference sequence). The CDR3 is made up of 12 amino acids. Trimming took off 5 bases at V and 0 bases at J, with 2 bases between the two ends.

The chain joins TRBV12-5 to TRBJ1-1; D may be TRBD1 (6 bases). The germline V gene encodes CDR1 LGHNT and CDR2 FRNRAP. The CDR3 is made up of 14 amino acids. Between the trimmed V and J ends, which lost 2 bases and 11 bases, there was a span of 18 bases. DNA of the CDR3: TGTGCTAGTGGTTTGTCCCCATACAGGGAGGGGGCTTTCTTT. It specifies CASGLSPYREGAFF.

The rearrangement links TRBV6-2 or TRBV6-3 to TRBJ1-2; D not resolved. Germline V gene data show CDR1 as MNHEY and CDR2 as SVGEGT. Trimming took off 6 bases at V and 0 bases at J, with 17 bases between the two ends. The CDR3 is 16 residues long. The CDR3 reads CASSPGSGRANYGYTF. Here the CDR3 DNA reads TGTGCCAGCAGCCCTGGCTCCGGCAGAGCTAACTATGGCTACACCTTC.